These 22 T cell receptor beta chains were sequenced from one sample in a study of beta chain features in type 1 diabetes. Notes on the study in general: All four CD4+ subsets of Type 1 diabetes patients contained TCRB CDR3s that were moderately but significantly shorter.

For these TCRs, the target antigens are not known. The entirety of the isolated RNA underwent reverse transcription, so expressed TCRB transcripts were sequenced. TCRdb's table, derived via immunoSEQ multiplex PCR, lists solely in-frame clones and lacks some. The sample yields nearly 700,000 clones, roughly 13% seen once. Sample: naive CD4+ T cells from blood. The receptors were gathered from a man younger than 30 with type 1 diabetes.

This clone was seen a handful of times. V gene TRBV4-1 combines with J gene TRBJ1-1, with D perhaps TRBD1 (6 bases). The V end lost 3 bases, the J end lost 1 base, and 21 bases lay between the germline ends. The CDR3 contains 18 residues. Germline lookup yields CDR1 MGHRA and CDR2 YSYEKL. The CDR3 coding sequence is TGCGCCAGCAGCCACTTGATCCCACAGGGTGGGGAGAACACTGAAGCTTTCTTT. Amino acid sequence: CASSHLIPQGGENTEAFF.

This clone turned up a few times. The chain employs TRBV7-9 and TRBJ1-1; the D is unclear. Germline V gene data show CDR1 as SEHNR and CDR2 as FQNEAQ (reference sequence). The CDR3 sequence is 15 residues long. The V gene lost 1 base and the J gene lost 1 base, with 10 bases spanning the gap. The CDR3 loop is CASSLGVTSNTEAFF. The CDR3 DNA sequence: TGTGCCAGCAGCTTAGGAGTGACATCGAACACTGAAGCTTTCTTT.

This clone was counted between two and nine times. V is TRBV27 and J is TRBJ1-5; a possible D gene is TRBD1 (5 bases). The CDR3 has 16 residues. Germline CDR1 MNHEY, CDR2 SMNVEV (reference sequence). Trimming removed 5 bases at V and 2 bases at J, with 16 bases between. The CDR3 coding sequence is TGTGCCAGCAGTCCTGACGGGGGGGTGCGCAATCAGCCCCAGCATTTT. It codes for CASSPDGGVRNQPQHF.

This clone was recorded a few times. The CDR3 region has the DNA TGTGCCAGTAGATCCCGGAGGGAGGCCGGGGAGCTGTTTTTT. This sequence encodes CASRSRREAGELFF. The chain is built from TRBV19 and TRBJ2-2; weak D call: TRBD2 (6 bases). The CDR3 consists of 14 residues. Germline values: CDR1 LNHDA, CDR2 SQIVND (reference sequence). V shed 6 bases and J shed 6 bases, with 14 bases lying between them.

The genes are TRBV29-1 and TRBJ1-1; the D gene is possibly TRBD1 (5 bases). Germline V gene sequence: CDR1 SQVTM, CDR2 ANQGSEA. V was pared by 5 bases and J by 5 bases, with 12 bases between. The CDR3 runs to 12 residues. The CDR3 DNA sequence: TGCAGCGTTCCTACCCAGGGAACTGAAGCTTTCTTT. Translation: CSVPTQGTEAFF. Full variable domain (rest looked up from reference TRBV29-1 and TRBJ1-1): SAVISQKPSRDICQRGTSLTIQCQVDSQVTMMFWYRQQPGQSLTLIATANQGSEATYESGFVIDKFPISRPNLTFSTLTVSNMSPEDSSIYLCSVPTQGTEAFFGQGTRLTVV.

CDR3 residues: CASSAAGNTGELFF. CDR3 DNA: TGTGCCAGCAGCGCCGCAGGGAACACCGGGGAGCTGTTTTTT. The V and J genes are TRBV27 and TRBJ2-2; D is undetermined. Trimming pared 6 bases from V and 1 base from J, leaving 9 bases between. Germline CDR1 MNHEY, CDR2 SMNVEV (reference sequence). The CDR3 has 14 amino acids.

The CDR3 region is CASSVGPGGNSGNTIYF. DNA of the CDR3: TGTGCCAGCAGCGTAGGTCCAGGGGGAAATTCAGGAAACACCATATATTTT. V and J are TRBV9 and TRBJ1-3; 7 bases align to TRBD1. Germline loops: CDR1 SGDLS, CDR2 YYNGEE. The CDR3 runs 17 residues. The V segment lost 0 bases and the J segment 4 bases; nucleotides outside the gene matches: 10.

The chain recombines TRBV7-2 with TRBJ2-7; D uncertain. Germline V lookup: CDR1 SGHTA, CDR2 FQGNSA. The CDR3 loop spans 12 amino acids. V lost 4 bases and J lost 7, with 11 bases in between. The CDR3 reads CASSSRWGEQYF. The DNA for the CDR3 is TGTGCCAGCAGCTCACGGTGGGGAGAGCAGTACTTC.

This clone was counted a few times. Other DNA sequences in the same sample also yield this CDR3. This chain uses TRBV5-1 with TRBJ1-1; the D gene is possibly TRBD1 (6 bases). V was clipped by 0 bases and J by 5 bases, with 8 bases between them. The length of the CDR3 is 13 residues. Per germline, CDR1 SGHRS and CDR2 YFSETQ. CDR3 loop: CASSLAGETEAFF. The CDR3 nucleotides read TGCGCCAGCAGCTTGGCAGGGGAAACTGAAGCTTTCTTT.

The rearrangement links TRBV7-9 to TRBJ2-3; TRBD2 aligns across 7 bases. With 5 bases clipped from V and 0 bases from J, the junction kept 8 bases outside the gene matches. The CDR3 loop spans 16 amino acids. The germline gives CDR1 SEHNR, CDR2 FQNEAQ (reference sequence). CDR3: CASSPGSSGSTDTQYF. The CDR3 bases are TGTGCCAGCAGCCCCGGGAGTAGCGGGAGCACAGATACGCAGTATTTT.

This clone was seen only a few times. The chain combines TRBV15 with TRBJ1-2, with 8 bases that match TRBD1. With V trimmed by 3 bases and J by 7 bases, 7 bases remained unmatched. The CDR3 length is 14 residues. Germline loops: CDR1 LNHNV, CDR2 YYDKDF (reference sequence). CDR3 DNA: TGTGCCACCAGCAGTGGACAGGGTGGTTCTGGCTACACCTTC. It is translated as CATSSGQGGSGYTF.

The rearrangement links TRBV5-1 to TRBJ2-4; a possible D gene is TRBD2 (5 bases). This CDR3 is built from 15 residues. The ends were cut back, 0 bases at V and 0 bases at J, with 7 bases in the middle. The germline V gene has CDR1 SGHRS and CDR2 YFSETQ. The CDR3 spells CASSLGELAKNIQYF. The CDR3 DNA sequence: TGCGCCAGCAGCTTGGGGGAGTTAGCCAAAAACATTCAGTACTTC.

The gene calls are TRBV10-3 and TRBJ2-7; 8 nucleotides line up with TRBD2. Germline-derived CDR1 and CDR2 are ENHRY and SYGVKD. The CDR3 totals 13 residues. V gave up 7 bases and J gave up 4 bases; unmatched junction bases: 6. The chain's CDR3 is CAIKVSGGYEQYF. CDR3 bases: TGTGCCATCAAGGTCTCGGGAGGGTACGAGCAGTACTTC.

The rearrangement joins TRBV27 to TRBJ2-2, with a tentative D call TRBD1 (6 bases). V lost 0 bases to trimming and J lost 4 bases, with 12 bases between them. The CDR3 length is 16 residues. The germline V gene has CDR1 MNHEY and CDR2 SMNVEV (reference sequence). The CDR3 bases are TGTGCCAGCAGTTTATCCTACAGGGTCTTCACCGGGGAGCTGTTTTTT. This translates into CASSLSYRVFTGELFF.

The chain is built from TRBV29-1 and TRBJ1-2; TRBD1 is a possible D gene (5 bases). The V and J ends lost 7 bases and 8 bases respectively, with 17 bases between them. This CDR3 contains 12 residues. Germline loops: CDR1 SQVTM, CDR2 ANQGSEA. CDR3 bases: TGCAGCGCCATGACACACGAGGGGGGCTACACCTTC. This gives the protein CSAMTHEGGYTF.

V usage is TRBV7-9 and J usage is TRBJ2-2; 9 bases line up with TRBD2. CDR3 size: 15 residues. Germline V CDR1 and CDR2: SEHNR, FQNEAQ (reference sequence). With 11 bases clipped from V and 2 bases from J, the junction kept 9 bases outside the gene matches. The CDR3: CAAETSGRNTGELFF. The CDR3 nucleotides read TGTGCCGCTGAAACTAGCGGGCGCAACACCGGGGAGCTGTTTTTT. Filled out from reference TRBV7-9 and TRBJ2-2, the complete variable domain reads DTGVSQNPRHKITKRGQNVTFRCDPISEHNRLYWYRQTLGQGPEFLTYFQNEAQLEKSRLLSDRFSAERPKGSFSTLEIQRTEQGDSAMYLCAAETSGRNTGELFFGEGSRLTVL.

In its sample, this clone was seen a few times. V is TRBV4-1 and J is TRBJ1-2; unclear D gene. The V end was cut by 7 bases, the J end by 4 bases, with 19 bases between. Germline values: CDR1 MGHRA, CDR2 YSYEKL. This CDR3 has 15 residues. CDR3 nucleotides: TGCGCCAGCACCCCTAGTGCTGGGTCGGTCTATGGCTACACCTTC. Translated, it gives CASTPSAGSVYGYTF.

This chain uses TRBV7-9 with TRBJ1-1; D uncertain. V lost 4 bases and J 5 bases, leaving 11 bases between the germline ends. CDR1 and CDR2 from the germline V gene are SEHNR and FQNEAQ (reference sequence). The CDR3 covers 13 residues. The CDR3 protein is CASSSSSTTEAFF. DNA of the CDR3: TGTGCCAGCAGCTCCAGTTCGACGACTGAAGCTTTCTTT.

This clone was seen a few times. The J gene is TRBJ2-1, the V gene TRBV21-1; the DNA was not used to check the table's D call, TRBD2. TRBV21-1 is a pseudogene locus. The CDR3 extends over 17 amino acids. CDR3 amino acids: CASSPPRGAGGLNEQFF. DNA for the CDR3: TGTGCCAGCAGCCCGCCTAGAGGAGCGGGGGGGCTGAATGAGCAGTTCTTC.

This clone appeared a few times. Other DNA sequences of this sample code for an identical CDR3. J is TRBJ2-5 and V is TRBV13; D gene uncertain. This CDR3 has 12 amino acids. Trimming cost V 0 bases and J 2 bases, with 1 base left between them. Germline values: CDR1 PRHDT, CDR2 FYEKMQ (reference sequence). The CDR3, as DNA: TGTGCCAGCAGCTTAGGTCAAGAGACCCAGTACTTC. Translation gives CASSLGQETQYF.

This clone was counted a few times. The chain joins TRBV28 to TRBJ1-5; TRBD1 matches 8 bases. This CDR3 spans 11 amino acids. The junction had 6 bases not matched to a gene; V was cut back by 5 bases and J by 15 bases. Germline loops: CDR1 MDHEN, CDR2 SYDVKM. The DNA of the CDR3 is TGTGCCAGCAGTAGTGTACAGGGGGGGCATTTT. Translated, it gives CASSSVQGGHF.

This clone came up a few times. The chain carries TRBV30 and TRBJ1-2; D is ambiguous. V lost 2 bases, J lost 4 bases, and 14 bases lay in between. In germline, CDR1 is GTSNPN, CDR2 SVGIG (reference sequence). The CDR3 consists of 14 residues. CDR3 DNA: TGTGCCTGGAGTTCGACCCACGGCAGCTATGGCTACACCTTC. It codes for CAWSSTHGSYGYTF.